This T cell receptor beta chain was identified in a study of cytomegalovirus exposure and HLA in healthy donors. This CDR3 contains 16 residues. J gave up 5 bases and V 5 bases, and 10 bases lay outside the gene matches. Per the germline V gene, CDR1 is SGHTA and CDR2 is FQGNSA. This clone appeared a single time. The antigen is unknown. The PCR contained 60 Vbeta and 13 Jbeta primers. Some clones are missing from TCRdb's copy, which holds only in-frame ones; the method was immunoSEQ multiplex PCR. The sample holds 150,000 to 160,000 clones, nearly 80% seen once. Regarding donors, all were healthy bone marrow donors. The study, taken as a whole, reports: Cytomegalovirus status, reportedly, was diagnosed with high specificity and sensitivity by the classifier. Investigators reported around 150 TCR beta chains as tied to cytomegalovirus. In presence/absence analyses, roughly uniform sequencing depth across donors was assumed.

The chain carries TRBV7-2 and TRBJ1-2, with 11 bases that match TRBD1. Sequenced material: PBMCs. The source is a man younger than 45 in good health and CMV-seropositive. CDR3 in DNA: TGTGCCAGCAGCGGACAGGGGGCCCCAATGTATTATGGCTACACCTTC. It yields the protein CASSGQGAPMYYGYTF. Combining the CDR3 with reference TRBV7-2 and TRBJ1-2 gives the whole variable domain GAGVSQSPSNKVTEKGKDVELRCDPISGHTALYWYRQSLGQGLEFLIYFQGNSAPDKSGLPSDRFSAERTGGSVSTLTIQRTQQEDSAVYLCASSGQGAPMYYGYTFGSGTRLTVV.